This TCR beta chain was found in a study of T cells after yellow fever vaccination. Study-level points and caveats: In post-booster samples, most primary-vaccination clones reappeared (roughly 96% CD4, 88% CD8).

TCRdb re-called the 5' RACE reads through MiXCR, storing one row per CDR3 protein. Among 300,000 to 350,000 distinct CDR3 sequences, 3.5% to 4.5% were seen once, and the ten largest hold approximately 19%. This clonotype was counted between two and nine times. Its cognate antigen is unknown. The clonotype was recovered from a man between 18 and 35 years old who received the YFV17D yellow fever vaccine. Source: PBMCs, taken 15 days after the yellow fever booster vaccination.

In DNA form, the CDR3 reads TGTGCCAGCAGTCCTCCGGACTTCTACGAGCAGTACTTC. This encodes CASSPPDFYEQYF. The rearrangement links TRBV12-3 or TRBV12-4 to TRBJ2-7, with TRBD2 as a possible D gene (5 bases). CDR3 length: 13 amino acids. V lost 5 bases and J 3 bases, leaving 11 bases between the germline ends.